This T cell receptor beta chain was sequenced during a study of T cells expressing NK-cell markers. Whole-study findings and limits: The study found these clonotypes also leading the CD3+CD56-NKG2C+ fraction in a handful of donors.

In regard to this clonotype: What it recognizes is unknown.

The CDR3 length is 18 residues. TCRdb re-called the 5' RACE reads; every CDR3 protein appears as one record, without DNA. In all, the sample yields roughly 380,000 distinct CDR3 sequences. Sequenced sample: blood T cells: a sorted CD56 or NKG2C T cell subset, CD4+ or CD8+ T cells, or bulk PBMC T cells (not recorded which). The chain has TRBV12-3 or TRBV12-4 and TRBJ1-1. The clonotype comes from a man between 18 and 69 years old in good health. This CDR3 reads CASSSAEGLRAGWGRAFF.